Below are 19 T cell receptor beta chains sequenced from a single sample in a study of CD8 T cells in Susac syndrome (dated by TCRdb to the late 2010s). Library preparation was by the immunoSEQ multiplex PCR assay. RNA was extracted with the RNeasy kit and roughly 0.5 to 1 ug was reverse transcribed using random hexamers. TCRdb reran the public reads through fastp at Q25 and MiXCR, keeping productive beta chains. When rows share a CDR3 protein, they turn into one entry using the most common DNA and genes. The sample table holds some 100,000 distinct CDR3 sequences, of which 90% to 96% were seen once. Approximately 0.093% of the sample rests with the top ten. Sequencing was performed on CD4+ T cells from PBMCs. The receptors originated from a human donor in good health.

The gene calls are TRBV28 and TRBJ2-3; the match to TRBD1 covers 7 bases. Germline CDR1 is MDHEN and CDR2 is SYDVKM. The CDR3 has 15 residues. V was pared by 6 bases and J by 1 base, with 7 bases of the junction left unmatched. In DNA form, the CDR3 reads TGTGCCAGCAGCCGAGGACAGGTGGGCACAGATACGCAGTATTTT. Translating gives CASSRGQVGTDTQYF.

The V gene is TRBV5-6, the J gene TRBJ2-7, with D hard to call. From germline, CDR1 is SGHDT and CDR2 YYEEEE. The CDR3 consists of 14 residues. V was trimmed by 6 bases and J by 6 bases, leaving 19 bases between them. The DNA for the CDR3 is TGTGCCAGCAACATGATTGACCGTGCGAGCGAGCAGTACTTC. Amino acids: CASNMIDRASEQYF.

The chain combines TRBV28 with TRBJ1-1; 11 bases fit TRBD1. With 5 bases clipped from V and 4 bases from J, the junction kept 6 bases outside the gene matches. Looked up from germline, CDR1 is MDHEN and CDR2 is SYDVKM. The CDR3 is made up of 15 amino acids. Here the CDR3 reads CASSPGDRGSTEAFF. The CDR3 DNA sequence: TGTGCCAGCAGTCCGGGGGACAGGGGGAGCACTGAAGCTTTCTTT. Variable domain in full (rest from reference TRBV28 and TRBJ1-1): DVKVTQSSRYLVKRTGEKVFLECVQDMDHENMFWYRQDPGLGLRLIYFSYDVKMKEKGDIPEGYSVSREKKERFSLILESASTNQTSMYLCASSPGDRGSTEAFFGQGTRLTVV.

The chain has TRBV10-3 and TRBJ1-5, with D unclear. The CDR3 extends over 15 amino acids. Germline V gives CDR1 ENHRY, CDR2 SYGVKD. V was shortened by 2 bases and J by 2 bases, with 10 bases between the two germline ends. CDR3 sequence reads: CAISELEARNQPQHF. CDR3 DNA: TGTGCCATCAGTGAGCTAGAGGCCCGCAATCAGCCCCAGCATTTT.

The chain couples TRBV18 to TRBJ2-7; no reliable D call. This CDR3 spans 13 amino acids. The germline V gene encodes CDR1 KGHSH and CDR2 LQKENI. V lost 3 bases and J lost 9, with 15 bases in between. The CDR3 nucleotides read TGTGCCAGCTCACCGGAAACAGTAGACGGGCAGTACTTC. This codes for CASSPETVDGQYF.

V usage is TRBV29-1 and J usage is TRBJ2-5; D uncertain. V lost 0 bases to trimming and J lost 4 bases, with 6 bases between them. Germline-derived CDR1 and CDR2 are SQVTM and ANQGSEA. The CDR3 loop spans 12 amino acids. For the CDR3, the DNA is TGCAGCGTTGAAGAGGGAAGAGAGACCCAGTACTTC. Translated, it gives CSVEEGRETQYF.

The chain has TRBV6-2 or TRBV6-3 and TRBJ2-6; TRBD1 or TRBD2 may be the D gene (6 bases each). Germline V gene sequence: CDR1 MNHEY, CDR2 SVGEGT. There are 18 residues in the CDR3. V dropped 0 bases and J dropped 0 bases, with 12 bases sitting between them. The CDR3 DNA is TGTGCCAGCAGTTACTCGGGGGGCAGCCCCTCTGGGGCCAACGTCCTGACTTTC. Translation: CASSYSGGSPSGANVLTF.

The V gene is TRBV20-1, the J gene TRBJ2-1; D perhaps matches TRBD2 (5 bases). CDR1 DFQATT and CDR2 SNEGSKA come from the germline V gene (reference sequence). Trimming pared 6 bases from V and 4 bases from J, leaving 7 bases between. The CDR3 sequence is 11 residues long. CDR3 sequence (DNA): TGCAGTGCGGGCGGGTACAATGAGCAGTTCTTC. Its translation: CSAGGYNEQFF.

This sequence joins TRBV5-1 and TRBJ1-5, with D uncertain. Deletions cut 3 bases from V and 2 bases from J, with 9 bases between. CDR1 is SGHRS, CDR2 YFSETQ, per germline. The length of the CDR3 is 14 residues. CDR3 residues: CASSSDGGNQPQHF. CDR3 nucleotide sequence: TGCGCCAGCAGCTCGGACGGAGGCAATCAGCCCCAGCATTTT.

The CDR3 is CASSLWSGGGEPQHF. As DNA, the CDR3 is TGTGCCAGCAGCTTATGGAGTGGAGGGGGCGAGCCCCAGCATTTT. The chain has TRBV7-6 and TRBJ1-5; TRBD1 aligns across 7 bases. The CDR3 length is 15 residues. Germline V gene data show CDR1 as SGHVS and CDR2 as FNYEAQ. J lost 8 bases, V lost 2 bases, and 9 bases had no gene match. The whole variable domain, filled in from reference TRBV7-6 and TRBJ1-5, reads GAGVSQSPRYKVTKRGQDVALRCDPISGHVSLYWYRQALGQGPEFLTYFNYEAQQDKSGLPNDRFSAERPEGSISTLTIQRTEQRDSAMYRCASSLWSGGGEPQHFGDGTRLSIL.

This clonotype came up once. The chain links TRBV29-1 to TRBJ1-5, with TRBD1 matching over 11 bases. V was pared by 4 bases and J by 6 bases, with 5 bases of the junction left unmatched. This CDR3 spans 14 amino acids. The V gene's germline CDR1 is SQVTM and CDR2 ANQGSEA. The DNA for the CDR3 is TGCAGCGTTGCCGGGACAGGGGGTAGTCAGCCCCAGCATTTT. Amino acid sequence: CSVAGTGGSQPQHF.

The gene calls are TRBV20-1 and TRBJ2-4; D might be TRBD2 (6 bases). This CDR3 is built from 16 residues. The germline V and J ends were trimmed by 2 bases and 0 bases, with 14 bases remaining between them. Germline assignment: CDR1 DFQATT and CDR2 SNEGSKA (reference sequence). The CDR3 spells CSARPPTGGAKNIQYF. In DNA, the CDR3 is TGCAGTGCTAGACCTCCGACCGGGGGAGCCAAAAACATTCAGTACTTC.

The chain joins TRBV28 to TRBJ2-4, with D possibly TRBD1 on 5 matching bases. The CDR3 consists of 15 residues. Germline assignment: CDR1 MDHEN and CDR2 SYDVKM. V lost 2 bases and J 1 base, leaving 9 bases between the germline ends. CDR3 sequence: CASSLEGAAKNIQYF. CDR3 bases: TGTGCCAGCAGTTTAGAAGGGGCTGCCAAAAACATTCAGTACTTC.

The CDR3 here is CASSSQGSAYEQYF. CDR3 DNA sequence: TGTGCCAGCAGTTCCCAGGGGAGCGCCTACGAGCAGTACTTC. This chain links TRBV6-6 with TRBJ2-7, with D perhaps matching TRBD1 (6 bases). The V and J ends lost 4 bases and 2 bases respectively, with 12 bases between them. Germline V lookup: CDR1 MNHNY, CDR2 SVGAGI (reference sequence). The CDR3 has 14 residues.

The chain has TRBV24-1 and TRBJ2-2; 8 bases align to TRBD2. This CDR3 has 14 amino acids. Germline V lookup: CDR1 KGHDR, CDR2 SFDVKD. With V trimmed by 6 bases and J by 9 bases, 8 bases remained unmatched. In DNA, the CDR3 is TGTGCCACCAGTCCGGGAGGGCCGTCCAGGGAGCTGTTTTTT. It is translated as CATSPGGPSRELFF.

The V gene is TRBV20-1, the J gene TRBJ2-7; TRBD1 aligns across 8 bases. The CDR3 is 13 residues long. Trimming at V came to 6 bases and at J to 5 bases, leaving 9 bases not matched to a gene. Germline V CDR1 and CDR2: DFQATT, SNEGSKA (reference sequence). DNA of the CDR3: TGCAGTGCCCTTGGAGGACAGGGAAACGAGCAGTACTTC. It encodes CSALGGQGNEQYF.

The chain couples TRBV12-3 or TRBV12-4 to TRBJ2-1; 11 positions match TRBD1. The CDR3 spans 14 residues. Unmatched junction bases numbered 12, after V lost 4 bases and J lost 16 bases. The CDR3 DNA sequence: TGTGCCAGCAGTTCCACCGGGACAGGGGGTGTACCCTTCTTC. This codes for CASSSTGTGGVPFF.

The chain recombines TRBV3-1 with TRBJ2-5; TRBD2 matches at 8 bases. Germline V gene sequence: CDR1 LGHDT, CDR2 YNNKEL (reference sequence). The CDR3 runs to 15 residues. Trimming removed 1 base from V and 4 bases from J; junction bases left unmatched: 5. Written as DNA, the CDR3 is TGTGCCAGCAGCCAAGGAGCGGGGGTTGCAGAGACCCAGTACTTC. This codes for CASSQGAGVAETQYF.

J is TRBJ1-5 and V is TRBV5-1, with D maybe TRBD1 (5 bases). Per the germline V gene, CDR1 is SGHRS and CDR2 is YFSETQ. V gave up 0 bases and J gave up 6 bases, with 16 bases separating them. This CDR3 is 16 amino acids long. CDR3 nucleotides: TGCGCCAGCAGCTTGGCGGGGGGGAACGGGGGTCAGCCCCAGCATTTT. Its translation: CASSLAGGNGGQPQHF.